Listed below are T cell receptor beta chains from one sample, sequenced in a study of shared clonotypes between healthy human individuals. The data were produced by immunoSEQ multiplex PCR, yet TCRdb's version contains in-frame clones alone and is incomplete. The repertoire holds over 1.5 million clones, with approximately 98% as singletons. Sequencing used naive CD4+ T cells sorted from blood. Every receptor here comes from a man aged 25 to 40 in good health. CDR3s include the opening cysteine and the closing phenylalanine or tryptophan. Fields, in order: clone size, V gene, CDR3 length, D gene, J gene, CDR3 DNA, CDR3 protein. D genes are given only for firm matches. A row's size may be missing; if present it is once, few, many or a size class.

-	TRBV7-9	16	-	TRBJ2-1	TGTGCCCACCGACCGGGGACGGTGACCGAGGCCAATGAGCAGTTCTTC	CAHRPGTVTEANEQFF
-	TRBV5-1	15	-	TRBJ1-4	TGCGCCAGCAGCTTGGAGGGGTCAACTAATGAAAAACTGTTTTTT	CASSLEGSTNEKLFF
-	TRBV7-2	15	TRBD1	TRBJ1-3	TGTGCCAGCAGGCCGGGACAGCTCTCTGGAAACACCATATATTTT	CASRPGQLSGNTIYF
-	TRBV27	17	TRBD2	TRBJ2-1	TGTGCCAGCAGTTACCCCCTAGCGGGAGGACGTAGAAATGAGCAGTTCTTC	CASSYPLAGGRRNEQFF
-	TRBV10-2	14	-	TRBJ1-5	TGCGCCAGCCGAAAACCTGGGGGCAATCAGCCCCAGCATTTT	CASRKPGGNQPQHF
few	TRBV19	13	-	TRBJ1-2	TGTGCCAGCCATACCAGGGTGGGCTATGGCTACACCTTC	CASHTRVGYGYTF
-	TRBV6-5	16	-	TRBJ2-2	TGTGCCAGCAGTTACTTTGCTAGCGCGAACACCGGGGAGCTGTTTTTT	CASSYFASANTGELFF
-	TRBV2	14	-	TRBJ1-5	TGTGCCAGCAGTGACGGCAGAAACAATCAGCCCCAGCATTTT	CASSDGRNNQPQHF
-	TRBV28	13	-	TRBJ2-2	TGTGCCAGCAGTTTAGTGGGGCCCGGGGAGCTGTTTTTT	CASSLVGPGELFF
-	TRBV10-2	17	-	TRBJ2-2	TGCGCCAGCTATGTTTTGTTCAGAAGAAAGGGCACCGGGGAGCTGTTTTTT	CASYVLFRRKGTGELFF
once	TRBV6-1	15	-	TRBJ2-2	TGTGCCAGCAGTACTAGGACGGCGAACACCGGGGAGCTGTTTTTT	CASSTRTANTGELFF
-	TRBV18	13	-	TRBJ2-5	TGTGCCAGCTCATCATCCAATCAAGAGACCCAGTACTTC	CASSSSNQETQYF
-	TRBV14	14	-	TRBJ2-7	TGTGCCAGCAGCCAAGATTATAGATCCTACGAGCAGTACTTC	CASSQDYRSYEQYF
-	TRBV14	16	TRBD2	TRBJ2-7	TGTGCCAGCAGCCGTCAGCTAGCGGTCACAACCTACGAGCAGTACTTC	CASSRQLAVTTYEQYF
-	TRBV2	11	-	TRBJ2-3	TGTGCCAGCAGTGGGGAGGATACGCAGTATTTT	CASSGEDTQYF
-	TRBV30	15	TRBD1	TRBJ2-7	TGTGCCTGGAGTGTGAGGGGGCGGAGTAATTACGAGCAGTACTTC	CAWSVRGRSNYEQYF
-	TRBV28	15	TRBD1	TRBJ2-7	TGTGCCAGCAGTAGAGGGGGCGGGCCCGCCTACGAGCAGTACTTC	CASSRGGGPAYEQYF
-	TRBV14	16	TRBD2	TRBJ2-1	TGTGCCAGCAGCCAAGGTCTAGCGGGGAGAGGCGATGAGCAGTTCTTC	CASSQGLAGRGDEQFF
once	TRBV5-5	15	TRBD2	TRBJ2-7	TGTGCCAGCAGCCAACTAGCGGGGAGCTCCTACGAGCAGTACTTC	CASSQLAGSSYEQYF
-	TRBV7-9	15	-	TRBJ2-3	TGTGCCAGCAGCTTGACGTCGGGGATCGCAGATACGCAGTATTTT	CASSLTSGIADTQYF
-	TRBV30	15	-	TRBJ2-7	TGTGCCTGGAGTCCCCGTAGTAGGGTCGCCTACGAGCAGTACTTC	CAWSPRSRVAYEQYF
once	TRBV5-1	15	-	TRBJ2-7	TGCGCCAGCAGCTTGGCCCCAGCAAACCTTTACGAGCAGTACTTC	CASSLAPANLYEQYF
-	TRBV28	12	-	TRBJ2-3	TGTGCCAGCGCGGTTAGCACAGATACGCAGTATTTT	CASAVSTDTQYF
once	TRBV6-1	12	-	TRBJ1-1	TGTGCCAGCACCACAGGTTGGACTGAAGCTTTCTTT	CASTTGWTEAFF
-	TRBV27	18	TRBD1	TRBJ2-4	TGTGCCAGCAGTTTACAGGTATTGGCAGGGGGAGCCAAAAACATTCAGTACTTC	CASSLQVLAGGAKNIQYF